This TCR beta chain comes out of a study of T cell clonality in common variable immunodeficiency. V lost 7 bases to trimming and J lost 6 bases, with 12 bases between them. The CDR3 is made up of 13 amino acids. Per germline, CDR1 SEHNR and CDR2 FQNEAQ (reference sequence). The study, taken as a whole, reports: Authors noted CVID clonality's cause needs subpopulation repertoire sequencing. Reportedly, TCR beta sequences from common variable immunodeficiency showed fewer deletions and N-nucleotide insertions.

Worth noting for this clone: Antigen: not known. The read gets to within 3 residues of the CDR3 end, and the germline J gene fills in the rest.

Only in-frame clones appear in the TCRdb table, and some are missing; sequencing was by immunoSEQ multiplex PCR. The record shows under 35,000 clones for this sample, with no singletons present. This receptor was taken from a human donor with common variable immunodeficiency. The specimen sequenced was peripheral blood mononuclear cells. This chain links TRBV7-9 with TRBJ2-2; D not certain. The CDR3 protein is CASKGSVAGELFF. The DNA read from the CDR3 is TGTGCCAGCAAGGGTTCAGTCGCCGGGGAG. Supplemented by reference TRBV7-9 and TRBJ2-2, the full variable domain reads DTGVSQNPRHKITKRGQNVTFRCDPISEHNRLYWYRQTLGQGPEFLTYFQNEAQLEKSRLLSDRFSAERPKGSFSTLEIQRTEQGDSAMYLCASKGSVAGELFFGEGSRLTVL.